Listed below are T cell receptor beta chains from one sample, sequenced in a study of response to subunit inactivated influenza vaccine. TCRdb recomputed calls from the RT-PCR reads with MiXCR, one row per CDR3 protein. The sample lists about half a million distinct CDR3 sequences, 10% to 11% occurring once. Sequenced material: PBMCs from blood, taken 35 to 45 days after vaccination. The receptor set was obtained from a man over 45 who received an inactivated influenza vaccine. Each CDR3 is given with its conserved first and last residue. The D gene is left open where the match is weak. Expanded clones are given a class, and other clones once, few, many or no size at all.

>many|.|TRBJ2-5|TRBV7-2
CASSLHPKTQYF
TGTGCCAGCAGCTTACACCCGAAGACCCAGTACTTC
>few|.|TRBJ2-1|TRBV7-7
CASSPGPGGEQFF
TGTGCTAGCAGCCCAGGCCCCGGGGGTGAGCAGTTCTTC
>many|TRBD2|TRBJ2-3|TRBV4-3
CASSQDSWFGAGGTDTQYF
TGCGCCAGCAGCCAAGATTCCTGGTTTGGAGCGGGAGGGACAGATACGCAGTATTTT
>few|.|TRBJ2-7|TRBV7-2
CASSFNPVVIRAEQYF
TGTGCCAGCAGCTTTAACCCCGTGGTAATCCGGGCCGAGCAGTACTTC
>.|TRBD2|TRBJ2-2|TRBV9
CASSVGLAANTGELFF
TGTGCCAGCAGCGTAGGTCTAGCGGCGAACACCGGGGAGCTGTTTTTT
>.|.|TRBJ2-5|TRBV7-8
CASSLKRGIRETQYF
TGTGCCAGCAGCTTAAAGAGGGGGATCCGGGAGACCCAGTACTTC
>many|TRBD2|TRBJ2-3|TRBV5-1
CASSLMGGSTDTQYF
TGCGCCAGCAGCTTGATGGGAGGGAGCACAGATACGCAGTATTTT
>few|TRBD2|TRBJ2-7|TRBV4-1
CASSQVAGGPYEQYF
TGCGCCAGCAGCCAAGTAGCGGGAGGGCCTTACGAGCAGTACTTC
>.|TRBD2|TRBJ2-3|TRBV5-1
CASSLAKTSGTTDTQYF
TGCGCCAGCAGCTTGGCCAAGACTAGCGGGACTACAGATACGCAGTATTTT
>few|TRBD1|TRBJ1-2|TRBV10-3
CAISRDSANYGYTF
TGTGCCATCAGCCGGGACAGCGCTAACTATGGCTACACCTTC
>few|TRBD2|TRBJ2-1|TRBV4-2
CASSQEGTSGSGKVF
TGTGCCAGCAGCCAAGAGGGAACTAGCGGGAGCGGAAAGGTCTTC
>.|.|TRBJ2-2|TRBV20-1
CSARRTETNTGELFF
TGCAGTGCTCGTCGGACGGAAACGAACACCGGGGAGCTGTTTTTT
>many|.|TRBJ2-7|TRBV20-1
CSGRGPGYYEQYF
TGCAGTGGTCGAGGTCCAGGGTACTACGAGCAGTACTTC
>many|.|TRBJ2-5|TRBV29-1
CSTRGGSLGETQYF
TGCAGCACCCGTGGGGGGTCACTTGGGGAGACCCAGTACTTC
>few|.|TRBJ2-1|TRBV12-3/TRBV12-4
CASSRSGPGREQFF
TGTGCCAGCAGCCGTAGCGGACCCGGTCGGGAGCAGTTCTTC
>few|TRBD2|TRBJ2-7|TRBV10-3
CAISESSGGPYEQYF
TGTGCCATCAGTGAGTCGAGCGGGGGCCCCTACGAGCAGTACTTC
>.|.|TRBJ2-6|TRBV4-3
CASSQDTELWANVLTF
TGCGCCAGCAGCCAAGATACGGAACTCTGGGCCAACGTCCTGACTTTC
>.|.|TRBJ1-1|TRBV7-2
CASSLASTLKTGEAFF
TGTGCCAGCAGCTTAGCATCGACACTGAAAACGGGTGAAGCTTTCTTT